These 25 T cell receptor beta chains share one sample of origin, sequenced in a study of OX40 agonist ivuxolimab in advanced cancers. The assay was immunoSEQ multiplex PCR, and TCRdb's table has in-frame clones only and misses some. The data hold 65,000 to 70,000 clones, with 90% observed a single time. The specimen comprised CD4+ or CD8+ T cells sorted from blood, sampled in a trial of the OX40 agonist ivuxolimab. The receptors here all came from an adult with an advanced solid tumor such as melanoma, head and neck, liver or kidney cancer.

The rearrangement uses TRBV7-3 and TRBJ1-1; D gene ambiguous. The V end lost 5 bases, the J end lost 3 bases, and 16 bases lay between the germline ends. This CDR3 region has 15 residues. The germline V gene has CDR1 SGHTA and CDR2 FQGTGA. The CDR3 nucleotides read TGTGCCAGCAGCCGAGGAGTGGGGAGGGACACTGAAGCTTTCTTT. Translated: CASSRGVGRDTEAFF.

As regards this clone: This sample also contains other DNA sequences that code for the same CDR3. The chain uses TRBV5-1 and TRBJ2-2, with 8 bases aligning to TRBD1. J gave up 5 bases and V 0 bases, and 3 bases lay outside the gene matches. CDR3 length equals 15 residues. Germline lookup yields CDR1 SGHRS and CDR2 YFSETQ. Here the CDR3 reads CASSLDRGRTGELFF. CDR3 DNA sequence: TGCGCCAGCAGCTTGGACAGGGGGAGAACCGGGGAGCTGTTTTTT.

The chain links TRBV4-2 to TRBJ2-1; 12 positions match TRBD2. Germline V lookup: CDR1 LGHNA, CDR2 YNFKEQ. With 4 bases clipped from V and 11 bases from J, the junction kept 12 bases outside the gene matches. The length of the CDR3 is 16 residues. The CDR3 loop reads CASSPGLAGPARKQFF. The CDR3 DNA is TGTGCCAGCAGCCCCGGACTAGCGGGGCCCGCGAGGAAGCAGTTCTTC.

This chain connects TRBV7-2 to TRBJ2-7, with 7 nucleotides matching TRBD1. This CDR3 has 15 amino acids. Trimming cost V 5 bases and J 2 bases; bases outside gene matches: 9. Germline V gene lookup returns CDR1 SGHTA and CDR2 FQGNSA. For the CDR3, the DNA is TGTGCCAGCAGCCCTCCCAGGGGGAAAACCTACGAGCAGTACTTC. Translating gives CASSPPRGKTYEQYF. The full variable domain, with the rest looked up from reference TRBV7-2 and TRBJ2-7, is GAGVSQSPSNKVTEKGKDVELRCDPISGHTALYWYRQSLGQGLEFLIYFQGNSAPDKSGLPSDRFSAERTGGSVSTLTIQRTQQEDSAVYLCASSPPRGKTYEQYFGPGTRLTVT.

This rearrangement joins TRBV4-3 to TRBJ1-2; 7 nucleotides match TRBD1. Unmatched junction bases numbered 7, after V lost 2 bases and J lost 7 bases. Germline CDR1 is LGHNA and CDR2 is YSLEER. CDR3 length: 14 amino acids. As DNA, the CDR3 is TGCGCCAGCAGCCAATATTCAGGGGGATCTGGCTACACCTTC. As protein: CASSQYSGGSGYTF.

J is TRBJ2-7 and V is TRBV28; D could derive from TRBD1 or TRBD2 (6 bases each). The CDR3 extends over 14 amino acids. The germline gives CDR1 MDHEN, CDR2 SYDVKM. The V and J ends lost 6 bases and 3 bases respectively, with 15 bases between them. CDR3 DNA: TGTGCCAGCAGGGGGGGCGAGCGAGGCTACGAGCAGTACTTC. It specifies CASRGGERGYEQYF.

The chain has TRBV28 and TRBJ1-2, with no clear D. V lost 5 bases and J 2 bases, leaving 12 bases between the germline ends. From germline, CDR1 is MDHEN and CDR2 SYDVKM. CDR3 size: 14 residues. The CDR3 loop reads CASSPPGRNYGYTF. The CDR3 DNA reads TGTGCCAGCAGTCCCCCCGGGCGAAACTATGGCTACACCTTC.

The gene calls are TRBV9 and TRBJ2-2, with TRBD1 as a possible D gene (5 bases). The CDR3 consists of 15 residues. CDR1 and CDR2 (germline): SGDLS, YYNGEE. Deletions cut 0 bases from V and 4 bases from J, with 10 bases between. The CDR3 nucleotides read TGTGCCAGCAGCGTAGAGGGGTCTGGCACCGGGGAGCTGTTTTTT. Amino acids: CASSVEGSGTGELFF.

The chain has TRBV7-9 and TRBJ2-3; D remains ambiguous. Per the germline V gene, CDR1 is SEHNR and CDR2 is FQNEAQ (reference sequence). The V end lost 5 bases, the J end lost 14 bases, and 26 bases lay between the germline ends. The length of the CDR3 is 15 residues. The CDR3 loop reads CASSETPFGPGVRYF. The CDR3 DNA follows: TGTGCCAGCAGCGAGACGCCATTTGGACCCGGCGTGAGGTATTTT.

The J gene is TRBJ1-3, the V gene TRBV6-1; D call uncertain. This CDR3 has 14 residues. Trimming shortened V by 6 bases and J by 3 bases, and 12 bases separated the two germline ends. Germline values: CDR1 MNHNS, CDR2 SASEGT. CDR3 sequence: CASSPTGVGNTIYF. CDR3 DNA: TGTGCCAGCAGCCCCACCGGGGTTGGAAACACCATATATTTT.

The J gene is TRBJ1-1, the V gene TRBV27, with D tentatively TRBD1 (6 bases). Germline V gene sequence: CDR1 MNHEY, CDR2 SMNVEV (reference sequence). V was trimmed by 5 bases and J by 5 bases, leaving 21 bases between them. This CDR3 has 16 residues. For the CDR3, the DNA is TGTGCCAGCAGTCCGGCCGAACAGGGCGTTAGGACTGAAGCTTTCTTT. Translation: CASSPAEQGVRTEAFF.

This chain links TRBV7-2 with TRBJ2-7, with TRBD1 identical over 7 bases. This CDR3 contains 13 residues. The germline gives CDR1 SGHTA, CDR2 FQGNSA. Trimming cost V 3 bases and J 3 bases; bases outside gene matches: 2. CDR3 protein: CASSLGQRYEQYF. The DNA for the CDR3 is TGTGCCAGCAGCTTGGGACAGCGCTACGAGCAGTACTTC.

The chain recombines TRBV15 with TRBJ2-7; D ambiguous. The CDR3 sequence is 13 residues long. Germline V CDR1 and CDR2: LNHNV, YYDKDF (reference sequence). Between the trimmed V and J ends, which lost 0 bases and 4 bases, there was a span of 7 bases. CDR3 in amino acids: CATSREVRYEQYF. In DNA, the CDR3 is TGTGCCACCAGCAGAGAAGTCCGGTACGAGCAGTACTTC.

This chain connects TRBV11-3 to TRBJ1-3; possible D gene TRBD1, 6 bases. This CDR3 comprises 16 residues. Germline values: CDR1 SGHNT, CDR2 YENEEA. Trimming cost V 5 bases and J 2 bases, with 16 bases left between them. The CDR3 nucleotides are TGTGCCAGCAGCCCAAGGGGGGGGCGACCTGGAAACACCATATATTTT. This codes for CASSPRGGRPGNTIYF. Drawing the rest from reference TRBV11-3 and TRBJ1-3, the complete variable domain is EAGVVQSPRYKIIEKKQPVAFWCNPISGHNTLYWYLQNLGQGPELLIRYENEEAVDDSQLPKDRFSAERLKGVDSTLKIQPAELGDSAVYLCASSPRGGRPGNTIYFGEGSWLTVV.

J is TRBJ2-7 and V is TRBV9; D ambiguous. CDR1 SGDLS and CDR2 YYNGEE come from the germline V gene. The CDR3 covers 16 residues. The V gene lost 0 bases and the J gene lost 0 bases, with 13 bases spanning the gap. CDR3 sequence (DNA): TGTGCCAGCAGCGTAGGTCCCACCGTGAGCTCCTACGAGCAGTACTTC. Translating it yields CASSVGPTVSSYEQYF.

The rearrangement joins TRBV10-3 to TRBJ2-3; D is possibly TRBD1 (6 bases). There are 14 residues in the CDR3. Germline V CDR1 and CDR2: ENHRY, SYGVKD. Trimming removed 11 bases from V and 2 bases from J, with 17 bases in between. CDR3 sequence (DNA): TGTGCCGCCAAGGTCGGACAGATCACAGATACGCAGTATTTT. It yields the protein CAAKVGQITDTQYF.

This clone was found once. The rearrangement links TRBV7-2 to TRBJ2-6; unclear D gene. Germline lookup yields CDR1 SGHTA and CDR2 FQGNSA. The CDR3 has 11 amino acids. V dropped 4 bases and J dropped 16 bases, with 11 bases sitting between them. The chain's CDR3 is CASSSTHDLTF. In DNA form, the CDR3 reads TGTGCCAGCAGCTCAACCCATGATCTGACTTTC. Supplemented by reference TRBV7-2 and TRBJ2-6, the full variable domain reads GAGVSQSPSNKVTEKGKDVELRCDPISGHTALYWYRQSLGQGLEFLIYFQGNSAPDKSGLPSDRFSAERTGGSVSTLTIQRTQQEDSAVYLCASSSTHDLTFGAGSRLTVL.

The chain is built from TRBV11-3 and TRBJ2-3, with D unclear. CDR1 and CDR2 (germline): SGHNT, YENEEA. Trimming stripped 3 bases from V and 1 base from J, with 5 bases between. This CDR3 spans 13 amino acids. CDR3 residues: CASSLGGTDTQYF. The CDR3 nucleotides read TGTGCCAGCAGCTTGGGCGGCACAGATACGCAGTATTTT.

The chain employs TRBV6-5 and TRBJ1-5; D remains ambiguous. Per germline, CDR1 MNHEY and CDR2 SVGAGI. The CDR3 extends over 13 amino acids. V lost 8 bases, J lost 4 bases, and 12 bases lay in between. CDR3 DNA sequence: TGTGCCAGCCGGCAGCGCGCGAATCAGCCCCAGCATTTT. This encodes CASRQRANQPQHF.

This clone is a singleton in its sample. V usage is TRBV10-3 and J usage is TRBJ2-3; TRBD2 matches 7 bases. Trimming at V came to 0 bases and at J to 1 base, leaving 4 bases not matched to a gene. Per the germline V gene, CDR1 is ENHRY and CDR2 is SYGVKD. The CDR3 totals 16 residues. The CDR3: CAISESLGLGTDTQYF. CDR3 coding DNA: TGTGCCATCAGTGAGTCGTTAGGACTAGGCACAGATACGCAGTATTTT.

This clone was found a few times. This chain joins TRBV18 and TRBJ2-7, with D possibly TRBD2 on 5 matching bases. Germline CDR1 and CDR2: KGHSH and LQKENI. With 0 bases removed from V and 2 bases from J, the gap between germline ends came to 8 bases. This CDR3 contains 14 residues. The CDR3: CASSPPGIPYEQYF. In nucleotides, the CDR3 is TGTGCCAGCTCACCACCCGGGATCCCCTACGAGCAGTACTTC.

The chain is built from TRBV4-1 and TRBJ2-2; 10 nucleotides align to TRBD2. Trimming removed 5 bases from V and 6 bases from J; junction bases left unmatched: 12. Germline V lookup: CDR1 MGHRA, CDR2 YSYEKL. The CDR3 covers 17 residues. CDR3 bases: TGCGCCAGCAGCACCCTAGCGGGAGAGACCCGGGCCGGGGAGCTGTTTTTT. Its protein product is CASSTLAGETRAGELFF.

This clone was recorded only once. This chain uses TRBV5-5 with TRBJ1-4, with 7 bases lining up with TRBD1. Germline loops: CDR1 SGHKS, CDR2 YYEKEE (reference sequence). The CDR3 length is 15 residues. V shed 4 bases and J 4 bases; nucleotides not matched to a gene: 7. The CDR3 is CASSIPGQNNEKLFF. The CDR3 nucleotides read TGTGCCAGCAGCATACCGGGACAGAATAATGAAAAACTGTTTTTT.

The J gene is TRBJ2-2, the V gene TRBV21-1; the tabulated D call, TRBD2, remains unverified against the DNA. TRBV21-1 is designated a pseudogene. The CDR3 has 20 amino acids. The CDR3 nucleotides read TGTGCCAGCAGCAAACCCCTGGTAGCGGGAGGGCCGGCTGGCACCGGGGAGCTGTTTTTT. Translating it yields CASSKPLVAGGPAGTGELFF.

CDR3 sequence reads: CASSPPITPGQGRKNTEAFF. The CDR3 DNA follows: TGTGCCAGCAGTCCCCCAATAACCCCGGGACAGGGGAGGAAGAACACTGAAGCTTTCTTT. J is TRBJ1-1 and V is TRBV27; 10 bases fit TRBD1. The germline V gene encodes CDR1 MNHEY and CDR2 SMNVEV (reference sequence). The V and J ends lost 5 bases and 1 base, in that order; junction bases with no gene match: 19. The CDR3 runs to 20 residues.